Included here is one T cell receptor (beta chain) sequence, with context. Its antigen is unknown. No qualities accompany the bases; no much larger clone lies one base away. The cohort comprised several hundred healthy bone marrow donors. Cohort members were all nominally healthy when sampled, although unrecorded immune exposures were likely present. The donor was CMV seropositive and was included in the group of some 290 seropositive cohort members. A peripheral blood sample was collected from each donor, and TCR beta sequencing was performed on peripheral blood mononuclear cells. The Qiagen DNeasy Blood Extraction Kit was used to extract genomic DNA from the blood cell samples. This specimen belongs to a study of cytomegalovirus exposure and HLA in healthy donors (dated by TCRdb to about 2017). General notes on the study: An earlier analysis of under 600 of the donors reported 250 to 350 Gb of sequence data and 120 million or so unique TCR beta sequences from 190 million or so T cells. The study aimed to test whether signatures of past pathogen exposure could be identified by cataloging public T cell receptors. Typing coverage differed by locus: A, B, C, DRB1 and DQB1 were typed in roughly 629-630 donors, DQA1 in around 500, DPA1 in around 580, and DPB1 in 472. Along with the approximately 600-subject first cohort, a separate validation cohort of some 130 different subjects was used. Five DR-DQ haplotypes were handled as single units for association and clustering, since linkage in the cohort was strong. Rather than using new phenotypic data, the later analysis identified candidate immune exposures from TCR beta sequences and from how often those sequences occurred across donors. Among some 400 genotyped donors of the cohort, an average of around 240,000 unique TCR beta nucleotide sequences were sequenced per donor, roughly a sixth of them non-productive. High-throughput TCR immunosequencing, statistical association of individual TCRs with disease status, and machine learning were combined to predict cytomegalovirus infection status. The T cell repertoires of around 670 subjects were profiled by immunosequencing and related to cytomegalovirus serostatus. To study patterns of TCR occurrence, a later analysis re-analyzed previously published TCR beta repertoires from under 750 donors and added high-resolution HLA genotyping. Every repertoire in the discovery cohort had been generated on one and the same sequencing platform. HLA typing covered class I and class II loci at four-digit resolution. Genome-wide SNP genotypes for about 60% of the roughly 700 donors were used in a later genetic analysis, which treated that subset as a discovery cohort. The genetic ancestry cluster associated with self-reported Caucasian donors included about four fifths of the 398 genotyped donors. An earlier analysis of approximately 580 of the donors used high-throughput TCR beta sequencing to judge whether each TCR beta V gene segment behaved as functional or pseudogenic. Donor age, sex, ethnicity and CMV serostatus were compiled together with the repertoire data. An early release that covered about 640 HLA-typed donors contained about 300 gigabases of sequencing data and 75 million to 100 million unique TCR sequences. Study-level results and caveats: An association between a missense DCLRE1C variant and V-gene and J-gene trimming of TCR beta chains was found in a later genetic analysis and replicated in an independent cohort. When HLA alleles, especially DR and DQ, strongly co-occurred, attributing TCR associations to individual alleles was difficult. A group of highly shared sequence variants was considered likely to be a technical artifact of the sequencing pipeline. According to a later analysis, most CMV-associated TCR beta chains appeared to be HLA-restricted, and the HLA associations seemed to be driven largely by CMV exposure. In a later analysis, HLA-associated TCR beta chains were found to be more clonally expanded and to have lower generation probabilities than equally common non-associated chains. Across donors, most TCR sequences were observed very rarely, whereas some public TCRs were present in many individuals. Three of the identified cytomegalovirus-associated TCR beta chains were confirmed in vitro to be specific for cytomegalovirus antigens. For the cohort, immune exposure information was limited to CMV serostatus. In a later analysis, the rate of TCR association differed among HLA loci, with DRB1 alleles having the most associated TCRs and HLA-C alleles having the fewest. In both the original and validation cohorts, the classifier was reported to diagnose cytomegalovirus status with high specificity and sensitivity. In an earlier analysis of roughly 560 of the donors, most TCR beta V segments were observed in productive rearrangements about 87% or about 30% of the time, broadly matching IMGT annotations. The earlier analysis of 450 to 700 of the donors excluded around 17 rarely observed V segments, including chromosome 9 orphons, because counts were too low. Some IMGT-functional V segments, including TRBV6-2 and TRBV6-3, could not be told apart with the 87-base-pair reads, so those segments were excluded. A later analysis reported that several top co-occurrence clusters appeared linked to parvovirus B19, influenza, CMV and Epstein-Barr virus. Linkage disequilibrium might explain the correlated functional status among segregating V segments, but an unknown experimental factor could not be ruled out. The presence/absence analyses assumed that sequencing depth was roughly uniform across donors, and that assumption may not be true. In a later genetic analysis, fewer N-insertions in productive TCRs were reported among donors in an Asian-associated ancestry cluster than the approximately 670-donor mean. Specific HLA alleles were associated with over 15,000 TCR beta sequences at a false discovery rate of 0.05 in a later analysis. A further reported finding was that TCR beta sequences accurately predicted the HLA-A and HLA-B alleles for most subjects in the first cohort. In the study, about 150 TCR beta chains were listed as associated with cytomegalovirus. In this cohort, only TCR beta chains were sequenced, and detectable features were limited by the absence of alpha or paired-chain data. The authors suggested that the approach could potentially be generalized to other disease states and immunological phenotypes. Because HLA typing was missing for some donors at each locus, association tests included only the typed subset.

The protocol used for the library was the immunoSEQ multiplex PCR assay. A mixture of 60 forward primers for TCR Vbeta segments and 13 reverse primers for TCR Jbeta segments was used in the multiplex PCR. The CDR3 region of rearranged TCR beta genes was amplified from genomic DNA with a multiplex PCR assay. Amplified TCR beta libraries were sequenced as 87-base-pair reads on the Illumina HiSeq System. The original pipeline was this. In a later analysis, 80 million or so unique TCR beta chains were counted across the roughly 610 repertoires, and about 10 million of these chains were shared by at least two donors. Raw reads were error-corrected and collapsed into unique sequences by a nearest-neighbor algorithm in which closely related sequences were merged to remove PCR and sequencing errors. CDR3 sequences were aligned to IMGT reference sequences to assign V, D and J gene segments. For a sequence to be retained, at least a six-nucleotide match to both a V gene segment and a J gene segment was required. Rearrangements were classified as productive when the CDR3 lacked stop codons and remained in frame with V and J, and all other rearrangements were classified as non-productive. CDR3 was defined according to IMGT convention as the region running from the second conserved V-encoded cysteine to the conserved J-encoded phenylalanine. The earlier analysis of a few hundred of the donors excluded sequences that lacked an unambiguous match to a single V gene segment. An earlier analysis of several hundred of the donors called V segments functional above 56.7% productive rearrangements and segregating when the between-donor standard deviation exceeded 5%. A statistical classification framework was built to diagnose cytomegalovirus status from the catalog of TCR beta chain sequences. V and J gene assignment, in a later analysis, came from comparing TCR nucleotide sequences with IMGT/GENE-DB human TR gene sequences. The TCRdist pipeline was used in a later analysis to assign CDR3 sequences and most-parsimonious VDJ recombination scenarios. A later analysis defined each TCR beta chain by its CDR3 amino acid sequence plus V-gene family, and excluded reads lacking a unique V-gene family. To address suspected cross-contamination and a sequencing artifact, a later analysis removed around 600 highly shared, low-generation-probability nucleotide sequences. In a later analysis, a clonal expansion index was calculated for each public chain from normalized within-repertoire ranks of inferred template counts. In a later analysis, generation probabilities were computed using a VDJ recombination model fitted to out-of-frame rearrangements, and the results were checked against IGoR. A later analysis scored TCR-TCR, TCR-HLA and TCR-CMV co-occurrence with hypergeometric tests, applying a repertoire-size bias correction to TCR pairs. A later analysis estimated false discovery rates by permuting HLA or CMV assignments 20 times. In a later analysis, co-occurring TCRs were grouped using DBSCAN, with TCRdist sequence similarity added in when clustering inside HLA-allele-positive subsets. Co-occurrence clustering excluded repertoires with fewer than 30,000 or more than 120,000 public chains, plus five with anomalous nucleotide sharing. TCRdb retrieved this table from immuneACCESS and kept in-frame rearrangements only. Not all clones are present; in checked studies, unresolved V genes account for under half, and no reason is known for the remainder. Clone size and V and J calls were adopted from that table, with D and trimming inferred from the DNA. This sample comprises about 120,000 clones, 60% to 85% of them detected only once. The leading ten clones occupy 3.3% of the sample.

V is cut back by 5 bases and J by 0 bases, with 12 bases in the junction unmatched. The CDR3 starts with the cysteine, ends with the phenylalanine, and has 17 residues. Here the CDR3 DNA is all that survives: 51 bases in frame from base 1. The germline V gene sets CDR1 to SGHDN and CDR2 to FVKESK. This sequence uses TRBV14 and TRBJ2-5; TRBD1 aligns with 7 central bases. The sequence was collected from a woman aged 30 to 39 in good health and CMV-seropositive. Sequencing used PBMCs. The CDR3 sequence is CASSDYATGMYQETQYF. The nucleotides are TGTGCCAGCAGCGACTATGCGACAGGGATGTACCAAGAGACCCAGTACTTC.